This record covers a single TCR beta chain. Its target is unknown. This sample stems from a study of CD8 T cells in Susac syndrome. In the study overall: The Susac syndrome patients that were sequenced included 5 or 6 with active disease and roughly 8 in remission. Findings and caveats of the study: The authors acknowledged that the study's TCR sequencing and HLA analysis involved relatively few individuals. Susac CD8+ clonal expansion peaked in TEMRA cells and active patients.

RNA amounts of roughly 0.5 to 1 ug underwent reverse transcription with random hexamers. TCRdb independently ran MiXCR on the immunoSEQ multiplex PCR reads; one entry per CDR3 protein. The sample has approximately 190,000 distinct CDR3 sequences, more than 85% seen once. TEMRA cells were enriched by FACS, and CD4+ and CD8+ T cells were negatively isolated. The sequence came from a human donor with Susac syndrome. Sequenced: CD8+ T cells from PBMCs.

Here the CDR3 reads CASRVQGPSGANVLTF. The CDR3 bases are TGTGCCAGCAGGGTACAGGGCCCCTCTGGGGCCAACGTCCTGACTTTC. This chain joins TRBV2 and TRBJ2-6, with D tentatively TRBD1 (6 bases). The CDR3 has 16 amino acids. Germline values: CDR1 SNHLY, CDR2 FYNNEI. V dropped 6 bases and J dropped 0 bases, with 12 bases sitting between them.